Presented here are 5 T cell receptor beta chains from one specimen sequenced in a study of T cell responses to AZD1222 COVID-19 vaccine. Assay: immunoSEQ multiplex PCR; the TCRdb copy retains only in-frame clones and omits some. The table includes approximately 100,000 clones, over 70% detected once. The starting material was peripheral blood, obtained on day 0 of AZD1222 vaccination. Source of these receptors: an adult in good health.

The genes are TRBV7-8 and TRBJ1-2; 11 bases agree with TRBD1. Germline trimming cut 5 bases from V and 4 bases from J; bases unmatched to any gene: 15. Germline V gene lookup returns CDR1 SGHVS and CDR2 FQNEAQ. The CDR3 covers 18 residues. CDR3 sequence reads: CASSTGTGGAPLIYGYTF. The CDR3 coding sequence is TGTGCCAGCAGCACTGGGACAGGGGGAGCCCCACTTATCTATGGCTACACCTTC.

V gene TRBV21-1 combines with J gene TRBJ2-7; the D segment call TRBD1 is taken from the table without a DNA check. TRBV21-1 is a listed pseudogene. The CDR3 is 14 amino acids. The CDR3 spells CARRRAGGLYEQYF. CDR3 DNA: TGTGCCAGACGACGAGCAGGGGGCCTATACGAGCAGTACTTC.

The chain joins TRBV15 to TRBJ1-5, with D perhaps matching TRBD1 (6 bases). CDR3 length equals 15 residues. V shed 3 bases and J shed 9 bases, with 18 bases lying between them. CDR1 is LNHNV and CDR2 is YYDKDF in the germline V gene (reference sequence). For the CDR3, the DNA is TGTGCCACCAGCAGGGTTATGGGAACGGACAGGCCCCAGCATTTT. It specifies CATSRVMGTDRPQHF.

The CDR3 sequence: CASSQVRSSYNSPLHF. The CDR3 DNA follows: TGTGCCAGCAGCCAAGTGCGAAGCTCCTATAATTCACCCCTCCACTTT. V usage is TRBV3-1 (or the pseudogene TRBV3-2) and J usage is TRBJ1-6; no definite D call. Germline V CDR1 and CDR2: LGHDT, YNNKEL (reference sequence). The length of the CDR3 is 16 residues. The V end lost 1 base, the J end lost 0 bases, and 7 bases lay between the germline ends.

The V call is TRBV4-3, the J call TRBJ1-2; D ambiguous. V lost 0 bases and J lost 6, with 11 bases in between. The length of the CDR3 is 14 residues. Per the germline V gene, CDR1 is LGHNA and CDR2 is YSLEER. The CDR3 DNA reads as TGCGCCAGCAGCCAAGATTTGGCAGGCCATGGCTACACCTTC. It yields the protein CASSQDLAGHGYTF.